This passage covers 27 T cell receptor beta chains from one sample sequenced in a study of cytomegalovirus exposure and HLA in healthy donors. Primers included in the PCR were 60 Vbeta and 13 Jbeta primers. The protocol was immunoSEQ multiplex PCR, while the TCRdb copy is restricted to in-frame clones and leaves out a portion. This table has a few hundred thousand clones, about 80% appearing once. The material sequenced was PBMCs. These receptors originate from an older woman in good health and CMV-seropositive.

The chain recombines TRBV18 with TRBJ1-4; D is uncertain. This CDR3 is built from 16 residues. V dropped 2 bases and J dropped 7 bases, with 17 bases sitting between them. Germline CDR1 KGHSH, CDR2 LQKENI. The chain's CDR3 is CASSPLALRRVEKLFF. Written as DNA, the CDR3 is TGTGCCAGCTCACCATTAGCGTTACGGCGGGTTGAAAAACTGTTTTTT. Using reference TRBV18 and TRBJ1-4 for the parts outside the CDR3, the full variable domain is NAGVMQNPRHLVRRRGQEARLRCSPMKGHSHVYWYRQLPEEGLKFMVYLQKENIIDESGMPKERFSAEFPKEGPSILRIQQVVRGDSAAYFCASSPLALRRVEKLFFGSGTQLSVL.

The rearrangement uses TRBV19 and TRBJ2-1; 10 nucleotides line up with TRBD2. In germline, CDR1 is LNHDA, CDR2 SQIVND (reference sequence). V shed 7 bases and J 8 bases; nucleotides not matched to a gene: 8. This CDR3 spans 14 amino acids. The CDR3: CASTEREGKHEQFF. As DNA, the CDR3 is TGTGCCAGTACCGAGCGGGAGGGGAAGCATGAGCAGTTCTTC. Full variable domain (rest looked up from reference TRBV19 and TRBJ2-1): DGGITQSPKYLFRKEGQNVTLSCEQNLNHDAMYWYRQDPGQGLRLIYYSQIVNDFQKGDIAEGYSVSREKKESFPLTVTSAQKNPTAFYLCASTEREGKHEQFFGPGTRLTVL.

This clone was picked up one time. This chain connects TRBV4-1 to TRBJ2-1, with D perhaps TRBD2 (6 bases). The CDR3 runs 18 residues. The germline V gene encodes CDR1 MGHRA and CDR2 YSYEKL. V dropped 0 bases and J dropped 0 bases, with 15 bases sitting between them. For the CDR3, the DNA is TGCGCCAGCAGCCAAGATTTGGACTACCCCAACTCCTACAATGAGCAGTTCTTC. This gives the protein CASSQDLDYPNSYNEQFF.

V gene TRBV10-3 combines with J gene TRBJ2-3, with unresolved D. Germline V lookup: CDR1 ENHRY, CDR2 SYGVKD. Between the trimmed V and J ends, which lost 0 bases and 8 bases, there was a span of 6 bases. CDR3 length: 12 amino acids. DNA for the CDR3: TGTGCCATCAGTGAGTCCCAGGCTACGCAGTATTTT. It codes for CAISESQATQYF.

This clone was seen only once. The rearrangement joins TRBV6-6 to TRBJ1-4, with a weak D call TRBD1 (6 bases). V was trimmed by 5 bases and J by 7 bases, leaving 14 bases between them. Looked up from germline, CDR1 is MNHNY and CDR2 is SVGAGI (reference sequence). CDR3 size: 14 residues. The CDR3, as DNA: TGTGCCAGCAGTCGGGGACAACGGGGTGAAAAACTGTTTTTT. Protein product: CASSRGQRGEKLFF.

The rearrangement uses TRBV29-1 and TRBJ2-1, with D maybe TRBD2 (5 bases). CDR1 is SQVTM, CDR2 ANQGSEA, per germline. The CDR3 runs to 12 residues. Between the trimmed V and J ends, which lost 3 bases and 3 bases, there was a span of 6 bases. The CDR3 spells CSVEEVYNEQFF. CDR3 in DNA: TGCAGCGTTGAGGAGGTCTACAATGAGCAGTTCTTC.

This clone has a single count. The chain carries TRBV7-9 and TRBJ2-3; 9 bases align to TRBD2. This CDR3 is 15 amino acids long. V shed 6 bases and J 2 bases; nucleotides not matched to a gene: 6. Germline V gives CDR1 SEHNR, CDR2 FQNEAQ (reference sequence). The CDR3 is CASRQREAFTDTQYF. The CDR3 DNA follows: TGTGCCAGCAGACAGCGGGAGGCTTTCACAGATACGCAGTATTTT.

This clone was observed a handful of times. CDR3 in DNA: TGTGCCAGCAGTGAACGGCTAGAAATGAGCCACGAGCAGTACTTC. Translating it yields CASSERLEMSHEQYF. This chain connects TRBV25-1 to TRBJ2-7; D unresolved. Germline lookup yields CDR1 MGHDK and CDR2 SYGVNS. V was clipped by 2 bases and J by 5 bases, with 16 bases between them. This CDR3 has 15 residues.

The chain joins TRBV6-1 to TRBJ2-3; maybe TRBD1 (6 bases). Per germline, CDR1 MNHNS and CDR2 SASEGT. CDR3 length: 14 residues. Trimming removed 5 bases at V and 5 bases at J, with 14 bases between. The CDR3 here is CASSYLTGRDTQYF. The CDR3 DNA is TGTGCCAGCAGTTATTTAACAGGGCGAGATACGCAGTATTTT.

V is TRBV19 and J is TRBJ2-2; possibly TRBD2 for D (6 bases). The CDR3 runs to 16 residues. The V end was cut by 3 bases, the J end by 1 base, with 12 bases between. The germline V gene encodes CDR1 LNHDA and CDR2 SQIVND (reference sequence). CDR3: CASSIGGTWNTGELFF. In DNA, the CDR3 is TGTGCCAGTAGTATCGGGGGAACCTGGAACACCGGGGAGCTGTTTTTT.

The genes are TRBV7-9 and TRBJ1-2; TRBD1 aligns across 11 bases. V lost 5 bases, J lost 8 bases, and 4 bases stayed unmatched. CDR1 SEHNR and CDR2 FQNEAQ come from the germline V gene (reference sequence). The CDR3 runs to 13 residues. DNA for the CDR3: TGTGCCAGCAGCCCGGGACAGGGGGAAGGCTACACCTTC. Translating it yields CASSPGQGEGYTF.

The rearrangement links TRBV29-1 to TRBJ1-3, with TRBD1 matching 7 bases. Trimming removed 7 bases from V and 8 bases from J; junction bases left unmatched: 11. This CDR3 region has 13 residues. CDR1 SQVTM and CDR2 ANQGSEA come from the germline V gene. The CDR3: CSARGLMVDTIYF. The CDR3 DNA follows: TGCAGCGCTAGGGGGCTTATGGTGGACACCATATATTTT.

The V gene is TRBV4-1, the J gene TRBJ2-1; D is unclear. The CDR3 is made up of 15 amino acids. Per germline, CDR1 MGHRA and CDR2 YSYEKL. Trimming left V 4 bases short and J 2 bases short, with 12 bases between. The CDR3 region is CASSPLGGTYNEQFF. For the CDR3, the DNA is TGCGCCAGCAGCCCCCTCGGCGGAACCTACAATGAGCAGTTCTTC.

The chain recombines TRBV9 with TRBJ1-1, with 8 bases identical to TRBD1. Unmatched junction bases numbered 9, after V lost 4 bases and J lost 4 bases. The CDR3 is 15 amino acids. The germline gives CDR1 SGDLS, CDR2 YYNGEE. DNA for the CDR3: TGTGCCAGCAGCCCCCAACAGGGGGGGGCCACTGAAGCTTTCTTT. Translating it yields CASSPQQGGATEAFF.

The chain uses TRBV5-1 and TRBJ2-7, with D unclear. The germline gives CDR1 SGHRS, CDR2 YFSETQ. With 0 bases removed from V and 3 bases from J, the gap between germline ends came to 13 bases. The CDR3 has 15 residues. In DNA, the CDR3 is TGCGCCAGCAGCTTGGACACCGTAGCCTACTACGAGCAGTACTTC. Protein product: CASSLDTVAYYEQYF.

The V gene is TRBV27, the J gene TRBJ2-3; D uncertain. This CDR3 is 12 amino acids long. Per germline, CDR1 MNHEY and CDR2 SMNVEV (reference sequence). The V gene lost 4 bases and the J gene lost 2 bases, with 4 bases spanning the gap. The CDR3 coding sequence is TGTGCCAGCAGTTCTTACACAGATACGCAGTATTTT. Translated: CASSSYTDTQYF.

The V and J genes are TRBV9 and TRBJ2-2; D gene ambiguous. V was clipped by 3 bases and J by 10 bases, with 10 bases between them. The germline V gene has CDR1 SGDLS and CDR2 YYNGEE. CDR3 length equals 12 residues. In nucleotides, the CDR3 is TGTGCCAGCAGCGGGCGCGGTATGGAGCTGTTTTTT. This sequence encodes CASSGRGMELFF.

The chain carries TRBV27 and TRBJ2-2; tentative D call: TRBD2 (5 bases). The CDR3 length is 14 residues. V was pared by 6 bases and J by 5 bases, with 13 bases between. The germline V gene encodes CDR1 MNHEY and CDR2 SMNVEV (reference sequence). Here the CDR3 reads CASRMFGETGELFF. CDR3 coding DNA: TGTGCCAGCAGAATGTTCGGGGAAACCGGGGAGCTGTTTTTT.

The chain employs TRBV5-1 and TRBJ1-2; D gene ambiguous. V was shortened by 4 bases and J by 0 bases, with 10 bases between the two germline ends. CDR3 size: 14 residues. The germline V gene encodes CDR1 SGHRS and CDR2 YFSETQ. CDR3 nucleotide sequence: TGCGCCAGCAGCCCTCGGGGAGCTAACTATGGCTACACCTTC. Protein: CASSPRGANYGYTF. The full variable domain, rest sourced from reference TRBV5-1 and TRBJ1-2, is KAGVTQTPRYLIKTRGQQVTLSCSPISGHRSVSWYQQTPGQGLQFLFEYFSETQRNKGNFPGRFSGRQFSNSRSEMNVSTLELGDSALYLCASSPRGANYGYTFGSGTRLTVV.

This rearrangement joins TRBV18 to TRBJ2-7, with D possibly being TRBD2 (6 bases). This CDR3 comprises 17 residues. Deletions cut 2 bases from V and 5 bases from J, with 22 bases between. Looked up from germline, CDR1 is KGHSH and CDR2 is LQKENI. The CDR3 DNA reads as TGTGCCAGCTCACCAAACAAGGGTGGGGCTAGCGTGGACGAGCAGTACTTC. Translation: CASSPNKGGASVDEQYF.

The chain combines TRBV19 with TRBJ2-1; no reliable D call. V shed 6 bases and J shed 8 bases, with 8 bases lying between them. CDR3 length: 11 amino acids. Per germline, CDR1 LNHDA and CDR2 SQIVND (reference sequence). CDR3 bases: TGTGCCAGTAGGAGGTATGATGAGCAGTTCTTC. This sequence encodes CASRRYDEQFF.

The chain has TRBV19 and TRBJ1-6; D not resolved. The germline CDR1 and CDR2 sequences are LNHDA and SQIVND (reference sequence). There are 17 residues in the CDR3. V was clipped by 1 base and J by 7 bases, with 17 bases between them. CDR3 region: CASSIAVRGLGNSPLHF. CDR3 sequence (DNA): TGTGCCAGTAGTATAGCGGTTCGAGGGTTGGGAAATTCACCCCTCCACTTT.

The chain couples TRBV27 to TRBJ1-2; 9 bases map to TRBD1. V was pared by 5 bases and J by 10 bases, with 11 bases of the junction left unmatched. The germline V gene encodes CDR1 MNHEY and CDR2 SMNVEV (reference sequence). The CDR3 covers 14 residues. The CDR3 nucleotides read TGTGCCAGCAGTCTCCAGGGGACAGGGTCCCCCTACACCTTC. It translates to CASSLQGTGSPYTF.

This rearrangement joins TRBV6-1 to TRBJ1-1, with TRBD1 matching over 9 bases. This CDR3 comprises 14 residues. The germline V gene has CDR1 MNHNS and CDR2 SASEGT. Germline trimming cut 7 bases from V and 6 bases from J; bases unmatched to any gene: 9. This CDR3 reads CASTYGTGFAEAFF. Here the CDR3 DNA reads TGTGCCAGCACATACGGGACAGGGTTCGCTGAAGCTTTCTTT.

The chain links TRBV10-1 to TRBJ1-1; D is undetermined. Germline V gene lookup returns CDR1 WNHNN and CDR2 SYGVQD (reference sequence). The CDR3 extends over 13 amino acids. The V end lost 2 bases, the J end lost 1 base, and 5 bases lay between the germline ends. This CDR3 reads CASSEGRNTEAFF. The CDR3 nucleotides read TGCGCCAGCAGTGAGGGGCGGAACACTGAAGCTTTCTTT.

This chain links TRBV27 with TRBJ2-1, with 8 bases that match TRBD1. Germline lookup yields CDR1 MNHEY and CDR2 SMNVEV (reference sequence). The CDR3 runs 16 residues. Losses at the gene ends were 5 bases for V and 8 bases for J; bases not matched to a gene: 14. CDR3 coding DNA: TGTGCCAGCAGTAGCCGGACAGGGAAGAGAGTCGATGAGCAGTTCTTC. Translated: CASSSRTGKRVDEQFF.

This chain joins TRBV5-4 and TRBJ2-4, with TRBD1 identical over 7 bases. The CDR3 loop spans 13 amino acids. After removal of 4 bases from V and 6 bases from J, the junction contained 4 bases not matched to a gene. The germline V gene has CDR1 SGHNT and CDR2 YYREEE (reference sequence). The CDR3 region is CASSHRGPNIQYF. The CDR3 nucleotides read TGTGCCAGCAGCCACAGGGGACCAAACATTCAGTACTTC.